This T cell receptor (beta chain) was profiled in a study of cytomegalovirus exposure and HLA in healthy donors. Findings of the study overall: Cytomegalovirus-associated status was assigned to approximately 160 TCR beta chains. Rare TCR sequences predominated, though certain public TCRs were found in many donors.

Trimming took off 5 bases at V and 1 base at J, with 11 bases between the two ends. This CDR3 comprises 13 residues. In germline, CDR1 is GTSNPN, CDR2 SVGIG (reference sequence). This clone has only a few counts. Antigen unknown. This table comes from immunoSEQ multiplex PCR, and its TCRdb copy is limited to in-frame clones, with some not included. The sample lists fewer than 150,000 clones, around 90% occurring once. The donors were part of the approximately 120-subject validation cohort, which stood apart from the 666-subject first cohort. The V gene is TRBV30, the J gene TRBJ1-1; D gene uncertain. The source is a woman younger than 30 in good health and CMV-seropositive. Sequenced: PBMCs. CDR3 sequence reads: CAWSRLTNTEAFF. For the CDR3, the DNA is TGTGCCTGGTCGAGACTCACGAACACTGAAGCTTTCTTT.